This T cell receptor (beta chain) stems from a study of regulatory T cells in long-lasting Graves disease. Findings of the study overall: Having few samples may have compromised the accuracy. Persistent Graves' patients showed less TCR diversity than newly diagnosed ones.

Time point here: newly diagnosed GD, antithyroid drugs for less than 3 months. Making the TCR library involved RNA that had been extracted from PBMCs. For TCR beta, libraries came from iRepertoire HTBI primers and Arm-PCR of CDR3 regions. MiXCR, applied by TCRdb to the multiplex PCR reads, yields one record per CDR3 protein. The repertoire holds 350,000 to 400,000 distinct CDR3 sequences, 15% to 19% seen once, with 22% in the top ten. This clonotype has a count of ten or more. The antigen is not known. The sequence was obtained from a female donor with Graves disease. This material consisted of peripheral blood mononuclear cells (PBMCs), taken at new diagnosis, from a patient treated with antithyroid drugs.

The CDR3 region has the DNA TGTGCCAGCAGTCAGAGACAGTCCTATGGCTACACCTTC. Translated: CASSQRQSYGYTF. V gene TRBV6-1 combines with J gene TRBJ1-2, with a weak D call TRBD1 (5 bases). V lost 5 bases and J lost 4, with 11 bases in between. The CDR3 length is 13 residues. Germline V gives CDR1 MNHNS, CDR2 SASEGT.